One T cell receptor (beta chain) is described in this entry. TCRdb fed the RT-PCR reads into MiXCR, producing one record per CDR3 protein. The sample consists of about 680,000 distinct CDR3 sequences, 14% of them appearing once. Sequencing used memory CD4+ T cells from blood. The TCR comes from a female donor in good health, serving as a healthy control.

CDR3 sequence (DNA): TGTGCCAGCAGCTTAGCTAGCGTGGGCCGGGGAGAGCAGTACTTC. It yields the protein CASSLASVGRGEQYF. The chain links TRBV7-2 to TRBJ2-7, with D possibly TRBD2 on 5 matching bases. CDR1 is SGHTA, CDR2 FQGNSA, per germline. V was shortened by 0 bases and J by 7 bases, with 16 bases between the two germline ends. CDR3 length: 15 amino acids.